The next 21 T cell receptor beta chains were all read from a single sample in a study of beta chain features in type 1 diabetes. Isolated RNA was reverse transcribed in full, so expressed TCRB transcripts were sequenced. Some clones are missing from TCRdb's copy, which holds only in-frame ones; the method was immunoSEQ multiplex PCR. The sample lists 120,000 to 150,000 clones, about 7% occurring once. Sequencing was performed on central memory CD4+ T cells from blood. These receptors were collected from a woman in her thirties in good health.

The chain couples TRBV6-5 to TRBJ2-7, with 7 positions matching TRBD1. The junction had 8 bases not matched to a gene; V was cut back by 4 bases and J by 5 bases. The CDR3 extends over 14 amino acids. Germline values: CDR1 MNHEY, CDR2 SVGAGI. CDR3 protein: CASSSPQGNHEQYF. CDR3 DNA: TGTGCCAGCAGTTCTCCACAGGGGAATCACGAGCAGTACTTC.

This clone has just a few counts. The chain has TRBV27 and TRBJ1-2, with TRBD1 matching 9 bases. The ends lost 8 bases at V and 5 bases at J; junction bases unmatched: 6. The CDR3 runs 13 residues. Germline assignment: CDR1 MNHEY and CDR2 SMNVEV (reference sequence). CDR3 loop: CASSYDRGYGYTF. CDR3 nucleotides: TGTGCCAGCTCCTACGACAGGGGGTATGGCTACACCTTC.

CDR3 region: CASSPETGISPGELFF. The CDR3 DNA reads as TGTGCCAGCAGCCCAGAGACAGGGATAAGTCCCGGGGAGCTGTTTTTT. The V and J genes are TRBV7-2 and TRBJ2-2; TRBD1 matches at 7 bases. There are 16 residues in the CDR3. Trimming cost V 5 bases and J 6 bases; bases outside gene matches: 12. Looked up from germline, CDR1 is SGHTA and CDR2 is FQGNSA.

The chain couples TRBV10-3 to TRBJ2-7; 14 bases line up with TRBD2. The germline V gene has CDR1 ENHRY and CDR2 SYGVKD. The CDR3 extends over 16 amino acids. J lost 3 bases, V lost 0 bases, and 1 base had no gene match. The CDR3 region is CAISESGLAGGYEQYF. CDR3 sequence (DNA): TGTGCCATCAGTGAGTCCGGACTAGCGGGAGGCTACGAGCAGTACTTC.

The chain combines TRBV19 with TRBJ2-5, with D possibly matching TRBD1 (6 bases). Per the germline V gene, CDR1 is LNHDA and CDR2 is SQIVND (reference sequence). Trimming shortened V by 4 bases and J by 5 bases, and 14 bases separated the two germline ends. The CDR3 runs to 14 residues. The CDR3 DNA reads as TGTGCCAGTAGTACATCGTGGGGGCCCGAGACCCAGTACTTC. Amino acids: CASSTSWGPETQYF.

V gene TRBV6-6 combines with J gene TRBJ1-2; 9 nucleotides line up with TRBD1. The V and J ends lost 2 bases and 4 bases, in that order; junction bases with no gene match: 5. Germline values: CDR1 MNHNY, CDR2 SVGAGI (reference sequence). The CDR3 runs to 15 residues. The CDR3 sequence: CASSYGTGSSYGYTF. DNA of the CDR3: TGTGCCAGCAGTTACGGGACAGGGTCCAGCTATGGCTACACCTTC.

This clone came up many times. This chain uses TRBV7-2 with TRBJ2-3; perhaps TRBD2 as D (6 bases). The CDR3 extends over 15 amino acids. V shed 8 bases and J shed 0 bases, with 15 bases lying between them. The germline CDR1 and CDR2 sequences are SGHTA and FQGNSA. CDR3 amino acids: CASAYVAESTDTQYF. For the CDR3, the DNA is TGTGCCAGCGCGTACGTAGCGGAGAGCACAGATACGCAGTATTTT.

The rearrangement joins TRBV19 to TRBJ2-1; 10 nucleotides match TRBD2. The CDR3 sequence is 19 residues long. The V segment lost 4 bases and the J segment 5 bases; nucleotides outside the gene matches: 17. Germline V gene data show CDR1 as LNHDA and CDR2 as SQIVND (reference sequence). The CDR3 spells CASSTQTSTLAGVNNEQFF. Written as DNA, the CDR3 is TGTGCCAGTAGTACCCAAACTTCTACTCTAGCGGGAGTTAACAATGAGCAGTTCTTC.

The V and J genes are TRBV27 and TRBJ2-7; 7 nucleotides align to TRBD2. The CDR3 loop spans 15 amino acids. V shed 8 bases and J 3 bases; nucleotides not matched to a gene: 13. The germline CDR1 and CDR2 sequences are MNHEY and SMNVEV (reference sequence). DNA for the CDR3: TGTGCCAGCGTAAAACGGGCGGGAGAGGACTACGAGCAGTACTTC. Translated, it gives CASVKRAGEDYEQYF.

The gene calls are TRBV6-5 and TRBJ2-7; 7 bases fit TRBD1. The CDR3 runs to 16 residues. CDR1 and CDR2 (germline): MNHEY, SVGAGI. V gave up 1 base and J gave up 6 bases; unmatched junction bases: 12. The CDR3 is CASSYWDTTGASEQYF. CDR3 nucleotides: TGTGCCAGCAGTTACTGGGACACAACAGGGGCGAGCGAGCAGTACTTC.

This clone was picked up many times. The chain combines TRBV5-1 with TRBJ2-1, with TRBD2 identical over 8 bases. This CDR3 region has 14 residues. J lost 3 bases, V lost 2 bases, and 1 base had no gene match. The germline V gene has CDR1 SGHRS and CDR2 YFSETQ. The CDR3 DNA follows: TGCGCCAGCAGCTTAGCGGGAGACTACAATGAGCAGTTCTTC. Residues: CASSLAGDYNEQFF.

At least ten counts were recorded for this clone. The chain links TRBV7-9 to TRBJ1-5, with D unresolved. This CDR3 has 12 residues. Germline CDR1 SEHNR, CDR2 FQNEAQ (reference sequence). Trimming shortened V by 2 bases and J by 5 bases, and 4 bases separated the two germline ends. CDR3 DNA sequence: TGTGCCAGCAGCTTACAGGATCAGCCCCAGCATTTT. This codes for CASSLQDQPQHF.

CDR3 in DNA: TGTGCCAGCAGCATCAAATCGAGCGACAATGAGCAGTTCTTC. Protein product: CASSIKSSDNEQFF. V is TRBV5-6 and J is TRBJ2-1; the D is unclear. The ends were cut back, 4 bases at V and 5 bases at J, with 13 bases in the middle. This CDR3 region has 14 residues. Germline lookup yields CDR1 SGHDT and CDR2 YYEEEE.

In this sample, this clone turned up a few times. CDR3 coding DNA: TGTGCCATCAGGCGGACAGGGGGCTCCGAGACCCAGTACTTC. Protein: CAIRRTGGSETQYF. This chain connects TRBV10-3 to TRBJ2-5, with 11 bases identical to TRBD1. Germline V CDR1 and CDR2: ENHRY, SYGVKD. CDR3 size: 14 residues. Trimming cost V 6 bases and J 5 bases; bases outside gene matches: 5.

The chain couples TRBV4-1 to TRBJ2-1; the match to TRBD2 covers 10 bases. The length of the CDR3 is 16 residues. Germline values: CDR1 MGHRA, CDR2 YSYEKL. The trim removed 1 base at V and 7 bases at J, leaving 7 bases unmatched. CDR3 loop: CASSQGPSGRVNEQFF. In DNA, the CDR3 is TGCGCCAGCAGCCAAGGCCCTAGCGGGAGAGTGAATGAGCAGTTCTTC.

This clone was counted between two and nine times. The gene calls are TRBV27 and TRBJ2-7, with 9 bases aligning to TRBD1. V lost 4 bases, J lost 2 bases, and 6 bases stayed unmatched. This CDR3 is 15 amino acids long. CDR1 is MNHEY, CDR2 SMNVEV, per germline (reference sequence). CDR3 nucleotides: TGTGCCAGCAGTTCGCCGGGACAGGGTACCTACGAGCAGTACTTC. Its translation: CASSSPGQGTYEQYF.

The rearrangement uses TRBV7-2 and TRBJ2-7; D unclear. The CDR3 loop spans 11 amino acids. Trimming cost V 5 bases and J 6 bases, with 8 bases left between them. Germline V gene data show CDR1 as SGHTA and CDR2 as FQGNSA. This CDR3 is CASSPSLEQYF. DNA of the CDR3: TGTGCCAGCAGCCCTTCTCTCGAGCAGTACTTC. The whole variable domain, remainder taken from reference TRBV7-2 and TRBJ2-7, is GAGVSQSPSNKVTEKGKDVELRCDPISGHTALYWYRQSLGQGLEFLIYFQGNSAPDKSGLPSDRFSAERTGGSVSTLTIQRTQQEDSAVYLCASSPSLEQYFGPGTRLTVT.

The CDR3 sequence is CASALGGRNFDEQFF. The CDR3, as DNA: TGTGCCAGCGCCCTCGGAGGGAGGAATTTCGATGAGCAGTTCTTC. The genes are TRBV7-2 and TRBJ2-1; perhaps TRBD2 as D (6 bases). Germline CDR1 and CDR2: SGHTA and FQGNSA. The length of the CDR3 is 15 residues. Trimming stripped 8 bases from V and 8 bases from J, with 22 bases between.

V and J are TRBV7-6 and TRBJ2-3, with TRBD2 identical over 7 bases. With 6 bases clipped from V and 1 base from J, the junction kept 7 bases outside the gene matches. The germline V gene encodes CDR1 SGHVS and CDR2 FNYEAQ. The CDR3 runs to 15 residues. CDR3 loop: CASSQAGGGTDTQYF. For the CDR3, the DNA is TGTGCCAGCAGTCAAGCTGGGGGGGGCACAGATACGCAGTATTTT.

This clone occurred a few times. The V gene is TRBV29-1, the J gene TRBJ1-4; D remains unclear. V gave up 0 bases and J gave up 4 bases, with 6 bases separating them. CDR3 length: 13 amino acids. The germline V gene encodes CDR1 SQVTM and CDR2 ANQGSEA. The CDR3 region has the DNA TGCAGCGTTGAAGATCGGGTTAATGAAAAACTGTTTTTT. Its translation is CSVEDRVNEKLFF.

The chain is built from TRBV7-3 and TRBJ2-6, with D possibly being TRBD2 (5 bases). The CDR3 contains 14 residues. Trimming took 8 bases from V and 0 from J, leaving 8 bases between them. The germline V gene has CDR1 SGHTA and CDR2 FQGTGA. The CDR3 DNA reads TGTGCCAGCGCGGAGGCCTCTGGGGCCAACGTCCTGACTTTC. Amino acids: CASAEASGANVLTF. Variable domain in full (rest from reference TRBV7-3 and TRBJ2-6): GAGVSQTPSNKVTEKGKYVELRCDPISGHTALYWYRQSLGQGPEFLIYFQGTGAADDSGLPNDRFFAVRPEGSVSTLKIQRTERGDSAVYLCASAEASGANVLTFGAGSRLTVL.